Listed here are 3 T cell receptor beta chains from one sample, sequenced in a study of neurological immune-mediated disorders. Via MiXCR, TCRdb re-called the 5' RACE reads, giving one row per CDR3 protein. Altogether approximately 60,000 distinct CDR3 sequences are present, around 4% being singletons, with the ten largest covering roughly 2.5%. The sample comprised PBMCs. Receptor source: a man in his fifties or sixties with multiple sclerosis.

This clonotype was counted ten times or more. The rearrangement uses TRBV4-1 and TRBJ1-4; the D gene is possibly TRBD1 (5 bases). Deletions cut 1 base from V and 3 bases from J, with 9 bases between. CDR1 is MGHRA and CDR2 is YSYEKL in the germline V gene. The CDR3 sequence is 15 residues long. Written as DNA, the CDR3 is TGCGCCAGCAGCCAAGTGGGGGTGGCTAATGAAAAACTGTTTTTT. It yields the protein CASSQVGVANEKLFF.

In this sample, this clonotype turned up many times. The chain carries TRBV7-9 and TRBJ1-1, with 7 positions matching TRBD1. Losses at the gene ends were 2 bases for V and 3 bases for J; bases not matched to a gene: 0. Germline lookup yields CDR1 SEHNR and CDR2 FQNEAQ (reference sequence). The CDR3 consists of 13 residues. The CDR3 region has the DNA TGTGCCAGCAGCTTACAGGGGGACACTGAAGCTTTCTTT. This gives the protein CASSLQGDTEAFF.

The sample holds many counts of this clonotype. CDR3: CASRGERSYNSPLHF. The CDR3 region has the DNA TGTGCCAGCAGGGGGGAGAGGTCCTATAATTCACCCCTCCACTTT. V and J are TRBV11-2 and TRBJ1-6, with D perhaps TRBD1 (5 bases). Germline V gene lookup returns CDR1 SGHAT and CDR2 FQNNGV. V lost 6 bases to trimming and J lost 1 base, with 10 bases between them. The CDR3 contains 15 residues.